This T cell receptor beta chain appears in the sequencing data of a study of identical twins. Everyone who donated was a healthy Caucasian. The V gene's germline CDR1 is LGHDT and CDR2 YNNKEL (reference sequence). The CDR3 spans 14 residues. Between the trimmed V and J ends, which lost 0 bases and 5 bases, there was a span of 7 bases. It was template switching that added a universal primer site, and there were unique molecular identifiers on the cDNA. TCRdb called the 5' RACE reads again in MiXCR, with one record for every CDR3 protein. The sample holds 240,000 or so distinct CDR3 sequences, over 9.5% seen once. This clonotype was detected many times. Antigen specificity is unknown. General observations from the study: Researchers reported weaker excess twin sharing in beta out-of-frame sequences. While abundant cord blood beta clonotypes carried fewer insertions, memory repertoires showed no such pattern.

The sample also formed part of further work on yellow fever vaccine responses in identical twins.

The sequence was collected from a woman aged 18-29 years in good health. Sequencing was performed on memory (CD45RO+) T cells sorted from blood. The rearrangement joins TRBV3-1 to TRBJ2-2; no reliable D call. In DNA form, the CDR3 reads TGTGCCAGCAGCCAAGAAACTGGGACCGGGGAGCTGTTTTTT. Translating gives CASSQETGTGELFF.